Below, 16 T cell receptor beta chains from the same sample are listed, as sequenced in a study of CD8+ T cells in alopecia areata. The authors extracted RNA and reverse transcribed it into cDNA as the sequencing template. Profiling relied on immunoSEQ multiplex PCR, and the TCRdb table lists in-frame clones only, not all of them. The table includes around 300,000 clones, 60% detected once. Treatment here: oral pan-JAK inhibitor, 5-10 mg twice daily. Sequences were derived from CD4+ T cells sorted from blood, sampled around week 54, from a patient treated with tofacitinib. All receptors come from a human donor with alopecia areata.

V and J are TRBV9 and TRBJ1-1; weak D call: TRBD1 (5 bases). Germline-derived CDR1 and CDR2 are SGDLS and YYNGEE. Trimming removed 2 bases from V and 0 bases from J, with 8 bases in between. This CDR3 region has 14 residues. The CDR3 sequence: CASSVGHLNTEAFF. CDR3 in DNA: TGTGCCAGCAGCGTTGGACACCTGAACACTGAAGCTTTCTTT.

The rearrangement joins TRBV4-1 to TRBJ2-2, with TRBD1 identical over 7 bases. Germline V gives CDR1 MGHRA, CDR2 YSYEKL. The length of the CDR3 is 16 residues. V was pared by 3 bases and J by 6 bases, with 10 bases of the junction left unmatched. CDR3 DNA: TGCGCCAGCAGCCAGCTGGGGACAGTCCTGTCCGGGGAGCTGTTTTTT. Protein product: CASSQLGTVLSGELFF.

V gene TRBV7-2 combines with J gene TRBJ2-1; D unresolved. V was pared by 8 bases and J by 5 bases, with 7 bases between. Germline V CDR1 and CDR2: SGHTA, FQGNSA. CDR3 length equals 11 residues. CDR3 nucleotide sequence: TGTGCCAGCCGAACTAACAATGAGCAGTTCTTC. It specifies CASRTNNEQFF.

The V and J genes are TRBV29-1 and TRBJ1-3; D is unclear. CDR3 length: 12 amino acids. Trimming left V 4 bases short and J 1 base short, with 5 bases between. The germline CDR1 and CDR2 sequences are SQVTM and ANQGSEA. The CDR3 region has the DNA TGCAGCGTTGCATTATCTGGAAACACCATATATTTT. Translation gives CSVALSGNTIYF.

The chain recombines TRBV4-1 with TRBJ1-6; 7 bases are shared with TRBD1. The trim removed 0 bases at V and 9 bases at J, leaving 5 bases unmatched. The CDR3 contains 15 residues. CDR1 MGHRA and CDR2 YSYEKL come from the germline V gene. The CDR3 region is CASSQDNRGGSPLHF. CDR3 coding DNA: TGCGCCAGCAGCCAAGATAACAGGGGAGGTTCACCCCTCCACTTT.

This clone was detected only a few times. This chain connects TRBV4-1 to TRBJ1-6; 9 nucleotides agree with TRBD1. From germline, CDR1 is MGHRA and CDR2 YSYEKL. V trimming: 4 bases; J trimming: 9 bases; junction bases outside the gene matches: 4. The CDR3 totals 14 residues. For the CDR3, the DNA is TGCGCCAGCAGCCGACAGGGGGTTTTTTCACCCCTCCACTTT. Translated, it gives CASSRQGVFSPLHF.

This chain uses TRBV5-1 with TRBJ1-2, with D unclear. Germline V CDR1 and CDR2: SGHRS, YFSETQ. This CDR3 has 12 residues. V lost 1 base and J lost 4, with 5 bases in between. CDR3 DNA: TGCGCCAGCAGCTTGTTTAGCTATGGCTACACCTTC. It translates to CASSLFSYGYTF.

CDR3 sequence (DNA): TGTGCCAGCAGAGGGGGGCGGAGAGAGACCCAGTACTTC. It yields the protein CASRGGRRETQYF. The chain links TRBV6-5 to TRBJ2-5, with D tentatively TRBD1 or TRBD2 (6 bases each). The CDR3 consists of 13 residues. The germline V and J ends were trimmed by 6 bases and 4 bases, with 12 bases remaining between them. Germline V gene data show CDR1 as MNHEY and CDR2 as SVGAGI.

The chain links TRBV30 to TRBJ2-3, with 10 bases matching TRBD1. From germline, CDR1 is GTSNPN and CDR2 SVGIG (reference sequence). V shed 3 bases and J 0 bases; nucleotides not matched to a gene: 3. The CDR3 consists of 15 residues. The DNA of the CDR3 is TGTGCCTGGAGCGACAGGGGGCTTAGCACAGATACGCAGTATTTT. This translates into CAWSDRGLSTDTQYF.

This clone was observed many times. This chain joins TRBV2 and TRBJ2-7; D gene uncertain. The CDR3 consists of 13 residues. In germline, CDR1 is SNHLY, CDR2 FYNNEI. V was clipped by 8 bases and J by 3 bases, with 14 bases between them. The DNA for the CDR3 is TGTGCCAGCTACTGGAAACACATCTACGAGCAGTACTTC. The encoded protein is CASYWKHIYEQYF. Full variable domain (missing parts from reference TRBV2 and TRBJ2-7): EPEVTQTPSHQVTQMGQEVILRCVPISNHLYFYWYRQILGQKVEFLVSFYNNEISEKSEIFDDQFSVERPDGSNFTLKIRSTKLEDSAMYFCASYWKHIYEQYFGPGTRLTVT.

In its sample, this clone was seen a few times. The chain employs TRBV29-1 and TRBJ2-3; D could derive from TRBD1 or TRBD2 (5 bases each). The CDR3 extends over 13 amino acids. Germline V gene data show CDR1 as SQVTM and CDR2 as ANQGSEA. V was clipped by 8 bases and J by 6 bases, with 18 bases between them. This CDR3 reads CSIGTTEVDTQYF. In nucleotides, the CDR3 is TGCAGCATCGGGACCACGGAAGTGGATACGCAGTATTTT.

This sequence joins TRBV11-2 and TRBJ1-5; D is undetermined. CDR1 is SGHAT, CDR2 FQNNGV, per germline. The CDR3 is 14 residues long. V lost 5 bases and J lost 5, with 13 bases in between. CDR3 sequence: CASSQNGVDQPQHF. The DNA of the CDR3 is TGTGCCAGCAGCCAAAACGGCGTGGATCAGCCCCAGCATTTT.

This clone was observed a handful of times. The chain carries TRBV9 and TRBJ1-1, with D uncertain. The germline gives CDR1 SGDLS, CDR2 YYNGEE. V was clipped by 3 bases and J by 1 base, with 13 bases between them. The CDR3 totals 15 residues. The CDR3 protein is CASSANKGKNTEAFF. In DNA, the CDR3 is TGTGCCAGCAGCGCTAACAAGGGTAAGAACACTGAAGCTTTCTTT.

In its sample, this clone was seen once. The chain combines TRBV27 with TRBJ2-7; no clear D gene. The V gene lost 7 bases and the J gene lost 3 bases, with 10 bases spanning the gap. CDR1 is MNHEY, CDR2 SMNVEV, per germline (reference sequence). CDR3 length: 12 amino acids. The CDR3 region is CASISPNYEQYF. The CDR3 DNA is TGTGCCAGCATCTCCCCCAACTACGAGCAGTACTTC.

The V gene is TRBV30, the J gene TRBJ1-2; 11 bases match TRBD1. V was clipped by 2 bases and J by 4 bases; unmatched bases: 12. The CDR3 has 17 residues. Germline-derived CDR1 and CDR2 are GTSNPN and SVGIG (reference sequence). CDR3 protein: CAWSSTGTGGGFYGYTF. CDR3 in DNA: TGTGCCTGGAGTTCAACCGGGACAGGGGGAGGGTTCTATGGCTACACCTTC.

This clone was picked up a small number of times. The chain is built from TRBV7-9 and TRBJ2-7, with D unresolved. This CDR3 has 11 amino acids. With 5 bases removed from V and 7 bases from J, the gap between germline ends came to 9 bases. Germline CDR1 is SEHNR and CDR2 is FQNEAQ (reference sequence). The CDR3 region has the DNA TGTGCCAGCAGCCCCAAGTGGGAGCAGTACTTC. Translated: CASSPKWEQYF.